Listed here are 20 T cell receptor beta chains from one sample, sequenced in a study of blood T cell repertoires in COVID-19. The method was immunoSEQ multiplex PCR; TCRdb's version includes in-frame clones alone and lacks a portion of them. The table shows over 200,000 clones, with 81% occurring only once. Sequenced: PBMCs or T cells enriched from blood (not recorded which). The source is a woman aged 45 to 65 with acute COVID-19.

This clone occurred once. The chain joins TRBV10-3 to TRBJ1-1; a possible D gene is TRBD1 (5 bases). Per germline, CDR1 ENHRY and CDR2 SYGVKD. CDR3 length: 13 amino acids. The ends were cut back, 5 bases at V and 0 bases at J, with 7 bases in the middle. CDR3 protein: CAISQGLNTEAFF. As DNA, the CDR3 is TGTGCCATCAGTCAGGGCTTGAACACTGAAGCTTTCTTT.

J is TRBJ2-7 and V is TRBV11-2; the match to TRBD2 covers 9 bases. Germline CDR1 SGHAT, CDR2 FQNNGV. With 1 base clipped from V and 2 bases from J, the junction kept 3 bases outside the gene matches. The CDR3 runs to 15 residues. The CDR3 region is CASSLGLAETYEQYF. CDR3 in DNA: TGTGCCAGCAGCTTAGGACTAGCGGAGACCTACGAGCAGTACTTC.

The chain combines TRBV5-1 with TRBJ2-2; 7 bases line up with TRBD1. J was trimmed by 3 bases and V by 4 bases; bases with no gene match: 3. The CDR3 runs to 14 residues. Per germline, CDR1 SGHRS and CDR2 YFSETQ. This CDR3 reads CASSQQGDTGELFF. CDR3 in DNA: TGCGCCAGCAGCCAGCAGGGGGACACCGGGGAGCTGTTTTTT.

The CDR3 DNA sequence: TGCGCCAGCAGCTTGGATGGCTTGTCCTACGAGCAGTACTTC. Protein sequence: CASSLDGLSYEQYF. The rearrangement links TRBV5-1 to TRBJ2-7; no clear D gene. Trimming shortened V by 0 bases and J by 1 base, and 8 bases separated the two germline ends. The CDR3 consists of 14 residues. Germline-derived CDR1 and CDR2 are SGHRS and YFSETQ.

The J gene is TRBJ2-2, the V gene TRBV7-8; no definite D call. In germline, CDR1 is SGHVS, CDR2 FQNEAQ. V lost 3 bases, J lost 5 bases, and 7 bases lay in between. There are 13 residues in the CDR3. The CDR3 DNA is TGTGCCAGCAGCTTTGTGTCGACCGGGGAGCTGTTTTTT. Its translation is CASSFVSTGELFF. Combining the CDR3 with reference TRBV7-8 and TRBJ2-2 gives the whole variable domain GAGVSQSPRYKVAKRGQDVALRCDPISGHVSLFWYQQALGQGPEFLTYFQNEAQLDKSGLPSDRFFAERPEGSVSTLKIQRTQQEDSAVYLCASSFVSTGELFFGEGSRLTVL.

The chain employs TRBV23-1 and TRBJ2-5; D is perhaps TRBD1 (6 bases). TRBV23-1 is classed as an ORF, of uncertain function. The CDR3 has 15 amino acids. V lost 4 bases to trimming and J lost 5 bases, with 17 bases between them. In DNA form, the CDR3 reads TGCGCCAGCAGTCGGGACGGACAGTTGTGGGAGACCCAGTACTTC. It encodes CASSRDGQLWETQYF.

This sequence joins TRBV5-1 and TRBJ2-2; weak D call: TRBD2 (5 bases). V was trimmed by 1 base and J by 6 bases, leaving 10 bases between them. Germline V gene data show CDR1 as SGHRS and CDR2 as YFSETQ. The CDR3 contains 14 residues. CDR3 residues: CASSLSGGAGELFF. DNA for the CDR3: TGCGCCAGCAGCTTGTCCGGAGGCGCCGGGGAGCTGTTTTTT.

This sequence joins TRBV19 and TRBJ1-1; 7 bases match TRBD1. CDR1 and CDR2 from the germline V gene are LNHDA and SQIVND (reference sequence). This CDR3 comprises 15 residues. V trimming: 5 bases; J trimming: 3 bases; junction bases outside the gene matches: 9. In DNA, the CDR3 is TGTGCCAGTAGTCTTATCAGGGGGATGGACACTGAAGCTTTCTTT. It yields the protein CASSLIRGMDTEAFF.

This chain uses TRBV5-1 with TRBJ2-5; a possible D gene is TRBD1 (5 bases). V was clipped by 0 bases and J by 10 bases, with 13 bases between them. The germline V gene has CDR1 SGHRS and CDR2 YFSETQ. CDR3 length equals 13 residues. The CDR3 nucleotides read TGCGCCAGCAGCTTGGGAACTGGGGCGGACCAGTACTTC. Encoded protein: CASSLGTGADQYF.

The V call is TRBV20-1, the J call TRBJ2-7; 11 bases line up with TRBD1. The CDR3 runs 12 residues. Germline-derived CDR1 and CDR2 are DFQATT and SNEGSKA (reference sequence). The V segment lost 3 bases and the J segment 8 bases; nucleotides outside the gene matches: 3. The DNA for the CDR3 is TGCAGTGCTAGTGGACAGGGGGCGCAGCAGTACTTC. This translates into CSASGQGAQQYF.

The chain couples TRBV5-4 to TRBJ2-7; 7 bases agree with TRBD2. The CDR3 runs to 14 residues. J was trimmed by 1 base and V by 4 bases; bases with no gene match: 5. Germline V gene data show CDR1 as SGHNT and CDR2 as YYREEE (reference sequence). This CDR3 reads CASSLGLGSYEQYF. In DNA, the CDR3 is TGTGCCAGCAGCCTCGGACTAGGATCCTACGAGCAGTACTTC.

The chain is built from TRBV5-4 and TRBJ2-7; TRBD1 is a possible D gene (5 bases). This CDR3 is 14 amino acids long. V dropped 0 bases and J dropped 3 bases, with 10 bases sitting between them. Germline V lookup: CDR1 SGHNT, CDR2 YYREEE (reference sequence). The CDR3 DNA reads as TGTGCCAGCAGCTTGGGCAGGGTTGGCTACGAGCAGTACTTC. It specifies CASSLGRVGYEQYF.

The chain is built from TRBV12-5 and TRBJ2-2, with D maybe TRBD2 (6 bases). Germline CDR1 reads LGHNT; CDR2 reads FRNRAP. The CDR3 runs 13 residues. V dropped 8 bases and J dropped 1 base, with 8 bases sitting between them. The DNA for the CDR3 is TGTGCTAGTATGGGGGGGAACACCGGGGAGCTGTTTTTT. Encoded protein: CASMGGNTGELFF. The whole variable domain, remainder taken from reference TRBV12-5 and TRBJ2-2, is DARVTQTPRHKVTEMGQEVTMRCQPILGHNTVFWYRQTMMQGLELLAYFRNRAPLDDSGMPKDRFSAEMPDATLATLKIQPSEPRDSAVYFCASMGGNTGELFFGEGSRLTVL.

This chain joins TRBV30 and TRBJ1-6; D ambiguous. V was clipped by 4 bases and J by 10 bases, with 14 bases between them. Germline V gene lookup returns CDR1 GTSNPN and CDR2 SVGIG (reference sequence). This CDR3 is 13 amino acids long. The CDR3 DNA follows: TGTGCCTGGACTACCTCTCCTCTCTCACCCCTCCACTTT. It codes for CAWTTSPLSPLHF.

There are a few counts of this clone. The chain is built from TRBV27 and TRBJ2-7, with D tentatively TRBD1 (6 bases). Germline CDR1 reads MNHEY; CDR2 reads SMNVEV (reference sequence). V lost 5 bases to trimming and J lost 3 bases, with 14 bases between them. CDR3 length: 14 amino acids. The CDR3 sequence: CASSPGTLFYEQYF. The CDR3 nucleotides read TGTGCCAGCAGTCCCGGGACACTGTTCTACGAGCAGTACTTC.

The chain has TRBV19 and TRBJ2-1; TRBD1 is a possible D gene (6 bases). This CDR3 has 16 amino acids. Germline V gives CDR1 LNHDA, CDR2 SQIVND (reference sequence). Trimming removed 5 bases from V and 0 bases from J, with 14 bases in between. This CDR3 reads CASSFDGGRSYNEQFF. The CDR3, as DNA: TGTGCCAGTAGTTTCGATGGGGGCCGCTCCTACAATGAGCAGTTCTTC.

The chain uses TRBV5-1 and TRBJ1-1; 7 bases match TRBD1. With 3 bases clipped from V and 7 bases from J, the junction kept 12 bases outside the gene matches. Germline loops: CDR1 SGHRS, CDR2 YFSETQ. The CDR3 has 15 residues. The DNA of the CDR3 is TGCGCCAGCAGCTCACTTCCTCAGGGGGACCGTGAAGCTTTCTTT. Its translation: CASSSLPQGDREAFF. Full variable domain (rest looked up from reference TRBV5-1 and TRBJ1-1): KAGVTQTPRYLIKTRGQQVTLSCSPISGHRSVSWYQQTPGQGLQFLFEYFSETQRNKGNFPGRFSGRQFSNSRSEMNVSTLELGDSALYLCASSSLPQGDREAFFGQGTRLTVV.

CDR3 sequence (DNA): TGTGCCAGCAGCCAAGCCTGGGACTTCCCCTACGAGCAGTACTTC. This encodes CASSQAWDFPYEQYF. J is TRBJ2-7 and V is TRBV3-1 (or the pseudogene TRBV3-2); D possibly corresponds to TRBD2 (6 bases). Looked up from germline, CDR1 is LGHDT and CDR2 is YNNKEL (reference sequence). This CDR3 region has 15 residues. V was cut by 1 base and J by 2 bases, with 12 bases left in between.

The chain employs TRBV6-5 and TRBJ1-1; D remains ambiguous. The germline V gene encodes CDR1 MNHEY and CDR2 SVGAGI. Trimming shortened V by 7 bases and J by 0 bases, and 15 bases separated the two germline ends. The CDR3 length is 15 residues. The CDR3 DNA follows: TGTGCCAGCAAGTACTCGCACAGCATGAACACTGAAGCTTTCTTT. Amino acids: CASKYSHSMNTEAFF.

The chain joins TRBV7-2 to TRBJ2-7; TRBD2 matches 7 bases. This CDR3 is built from 15 residues. V shed 4 bases, J shed 1 base, and the junction held 7 bases outside the gene matches. From germline, CDR1 is SGHTA and CDR2 FQGNSA. In nucleotides, the CDR3 is TGTGCCAGCAGCTCTGCGGGAGTTGGGTCCTACGAGCAGTACTTC. This sequence encodes CASSSAGVGSYEQYF.